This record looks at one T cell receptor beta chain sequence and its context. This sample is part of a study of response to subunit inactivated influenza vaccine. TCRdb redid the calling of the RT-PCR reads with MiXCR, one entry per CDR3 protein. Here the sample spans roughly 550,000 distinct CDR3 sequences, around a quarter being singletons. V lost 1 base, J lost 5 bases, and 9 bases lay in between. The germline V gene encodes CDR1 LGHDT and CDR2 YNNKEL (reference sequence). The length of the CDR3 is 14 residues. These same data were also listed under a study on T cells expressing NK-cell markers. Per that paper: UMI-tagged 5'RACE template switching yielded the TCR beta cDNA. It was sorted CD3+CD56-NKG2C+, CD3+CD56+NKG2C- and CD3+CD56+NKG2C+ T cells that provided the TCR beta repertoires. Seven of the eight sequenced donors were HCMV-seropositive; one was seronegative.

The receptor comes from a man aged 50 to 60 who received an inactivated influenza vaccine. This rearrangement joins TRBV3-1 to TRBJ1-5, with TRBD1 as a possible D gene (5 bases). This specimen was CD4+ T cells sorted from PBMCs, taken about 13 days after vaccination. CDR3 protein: CASSQGGWDQPQHF. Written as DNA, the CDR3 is TGTGCCAGCAGCCAAGGGGGGTGGGATCAGCCCCAGCATTTT. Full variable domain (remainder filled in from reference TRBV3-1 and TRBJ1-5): DTAVSQTPKYLVTQMGNDKSIKCEQNLGHDTMYWYKQDSKKFLKIMFSYNNKELIINETVPNRFSPKSPDKAHLNLHINSLELGDSAVYFCASSQGGWDQPQHFGDGTRLSIL.